A single sample is the source of the 21 T cell receptor beta chains below, sequenced in a study of blood T cell repertoires in COVID-19. Some clones are missing from TCRdb's copy, which holds only in-frame ones; the method was immunoSEQ multiplex PCR. The sample yields about 98,000 clones, about 90% seen once. Sequenced sample: peripheral blood. The receptors derive from a man aged 18 to 29 with acute or convalescent COVID-19.

The chain combines TRBV11-2 with TRBJ1-3, with a tentative D call TRBD1 (6 bases). The V end was cut by 2 bases, the J end by 7 bases, with 6 bases between. From germline, CDR1 is SGHAT and CDR2 FQNNGV. The CDR3 has 12 amino acids. In DNA, the CDR3 is TGTGCCAGCAGCTTAACAGGGAACACCATATATTTT. This gives the protein CASSLTGNTIYF.

The rearrangement uses TRBV5-1 and TRBJ1-4; D possibly corresponds to TRBD1 (5 bases). Germline V gene data show CDR1 as SGHRS and CDR2 as YFSETQ. The CDR3 spans 14 residues. V was clipped by 7 bases and J by 2 bases, with 12 bases between them. This chain's CDR3 is CASRRGSTNEKLFF. CDR3 nucleotides: TGCGCCAGCCGCCGGGGGAGTACTAATGAAAAACTGTTTTTT.

This chain uses TRBV4-1 with TRBJ2-7, with D possibly TRBD1 on 5 matching bases. This CDR3 has 14 residues. With 0 bases removed from V and 3 bases from J, the gap between germline ends came to 9 bases. Per the germline V gene, CDR1 is MGHRA and CDR2 is YSYEKL. DNA of the CDR3: TGCGCCAGCAGCCAAGATCCTCAGGGCTACGAGCAGTACTTC. It yields the protein CASSQDPQGYEQYF.

This clone was seen once. The rearrangement links TRBV2 to TRBJ2-2; no reliable D call. The CDR3 has 14 amino acids. CDR1 SNHLY and CDR2 FYNNEI come from the germline V gene. Trimming removed 1 base from V and 6 bases from J, with 9 bases in between. The CDR3 reads CASSEEHVAGELFF. Here the CDR3 DNA reads TGTGCCAGCAGTGAAGAACATGTGGCCGGGGAGCTGTTTTTT.

The V gene is TRBV18, the J gene TRBJ1-5, with a tentative D call TRBD1 (5 bases). The CDR3 contains 15 residues. Germline CDR1 reads KGHSH; CDR2 reads LQKENI. Trimming stripped 2 bases from V and 5 bases from J, with 13 bases between. The CDR3 nucleotides read TGTGCCAGCTCACCAATCCCGCAGGGCGATCAGCCCCAGCATTTT. Amino acid sequence: CASSPIPQGDQPQHF.

The V and J genes are TRBV14 and TRBJ2-7; possibly TRBD1 for D (5 bases). Trimming removed 1 base from V and 5 bases from J, with 9 bases in between. There are 13 residues in the CDR3. The germline V gene encodes CDR1 SGHDN and CDR2 FVKESK. The CDR3 reads CASSQAQGNEQYF. The CDR3 nucleotides are TGTGCCAGCAGCCAAGCTCAGGGTAACGAGCAGTACTTC.

This chain uses TRBV6-5 with TRBJ1-1; possibly TRBD1 for D (5 bases). The CDR3 loop spans 13 amino acids. Germline V gene sequence: CDR1 MNHEY, CDR2 SVGAGI. Trimming left V 8 bases short and J 7 bases short, with 17 bases between. The CDR3 sequence is CASGPSPDIEAFF. The CDR3 bases are TGTGCCAGCGGGCCAAGTCCGGACATTGAAGCTTTCTTT.

The chain employs TRBV10-3 and TRBJ1-6; D gene ambiguous. CDR1 is ENHRY, CDR2 SYGVKD, per germline. CDR3 length: 15 amino acids. Trimming left V 5 bases short and J 9 bases short, with 17 bases between. The CDR3 coding sequence is TGTGCCATCAGTTCGGCGGGTCCGGGGAGTTCACCCCTCCACTTT. This encodes CAISSAGPGSSPLHF.

This chain links TRBV24-1 with TRBJ2-1; TRBD1 matches at 12 bases. The CDR3 runs to 16 residues. Germline V gives CDR1 KGHDR, CDR2 SFDVKD. J was trimmed by 9 bases and V by 0 bases; bases with no gene match: 5. CDR3 protein: CATSDLGTGGVVEQFF. The CDR3 bases are TGTGCCACCAGTGATTTGGGGACAGGGGGCGTGGTTGAGCAGTTCTTC.

The V gene is TRBV25-1, the J gene TRBJ2-3, with 8 bases matching TRBD2. Trimming removed 7 bases from V and 6 bases from J; junction bases left unmatched: 12. The CDR3 has 15 amino acids. Germline V gene sequence: CDR1 MGHDK, CDR2 SYGVNS. This chain's CDR3 is CASNSGRVITDTQYF. The CDR3 bases are TGTGCCAGCAACAGCGGGAGAGTGATAACGGATACGCAGTATTTT.

The V and J genes are TRBV24-1 and TRBJ2-1; D not certain. Germline V gives CDR1 KGHDR, CDR2 SFDVKD. This CDR3 region has 12 residues. Trimming shortened V by 4 bases and J by 7 bases, and 7 bases separated the two germline ends. The CDR3 region has the DNA TGTGCCACCAGTGAGCCACAAAATGAGCAGTTCTTC. Translating it yields CATSEPQNEQFF.

The chain employs TRBV6-1 and TRBJ2-7; D possibly corresponds to TRBD2 (6 bases). The CDR3 runs 15 residues. V lost 0 bases and J 3 bases, leaving 12 bases between the germline ends. The germline gives CDR1 MNHNS, CDR2 SASEGT. CDR3: CASSEASGLHYEQYF. CDR3 nucleotide sequence: TGTGCCAGCAGTGAAGCCTCGGGACTCCACTACGAGCAGTACTTC.

The V call is TRBV7-7, the J call TRBJ1-4; a weak D match, TRBD1 (5 bases). The germline CDR1 and CDR2 sequences are SSHAT and FNYEAQ (reference sequence). The CDR3 is 16 amino acids. Trimming stripped 7 bases from V and 0 bases from J, with 15 bases between. This CDR3 reads CASTWGGGPTNEKLFF. The CDR3 DNA sequence: TGTGCCAGCACTTGGGGGGGAGGGCCAACTAATGAAAAACTGTTTTTT.

This clone was seen a few times. This chain links TRBV5-6 with TRBJ2-1, with D possibly TRBD2 on 6 matching bases. Germline values: CDR1 SGHDT, CDR2 YYEEEE. The CDR3 has 16 amino acids. Trimming cost V 2 bases and J 7 bases, with 19 bases left between them. The CDR3 nucleotides read TGTGCCAGCAGCTTCCTAAGGGGAGGTAGGGGAAATGAGCAGTTCTTC. The encoded protein is CASSFLRGGRGNEQFF.

The chain uses TRBV6-1 and TRBJ1-2; 12 nucleotides line up with TRBD1. Germline-derived CDR1 and CDR2 are MNHNS and SASEGT. The ends lost 4 bases at V and 3 bases at J; junction bases unmatched: 9. The CDR3 sequence is 17 residues long. CDR3 residues: CASSGQLGTGGYYGYTF. The CDR3, as DNA: TGTGCCAGCAGTGGACAGTTAGGGACAGGGGGCTACTATGGCTACACCTTC.

This clone showed up just once. V gene TRBV6-5 combines with J gene TRBJ2-3; 7 bases align to TRBD2. J was trimmed by 4 bases and V by 8 bases; bases with no gene match: 12. Germline CDR1 MNHEY, CDR2 SVGAGI. This CDR3 spans 15 amino acids. CDR3 sequence: CASCIGGGPSDTQYF. In DNA form, the CDR3 reads TGTGCCAGCTGTATTGGGGGAGGGCCCTCAGATACGCAGTATTTT.

J is TRBJ2-5 and V is TRBV30; 8 nucleotides match TRBD2. The CDR3 length is 12 residues. The trim removed 4 bases at V and 3 bases at J, leaving 1 base unmatched. CDR1 GTSNPN and CDR2 SVGIG come from the germline V gene (reference sequence). CDR3 residues: CAWNSGEETQYF. DNA of the CDR3: TGTGCCTGGAATAGCGGGGAAGAGACCCAGTACTTC.

The V call is TRBV5-4, the J call TRBJ1-1; weak D call: TRBD1 (5 bases). The CDR3 extends over 14 amino acids. Germline assignment: CDR1 SGHNT and CDR2 YYREEE (reference sequence). With 8 bases removed from V and 1 base from J, the gap between germline ends came to 15 bases. CDR3 DNA sequence: TGTGCCAGGAATTGGGGCCCTAAGAACACTGAAGCTTTCTTT. Translating it yields CARNWGPKNTEAFF.

This clone has only one observation. This chain connects TRBV6-1 to TRBJ2-1, with no clear D. The V and J ends lost 0 bases and 14 bases respectively, with 17 bases between them. From germline, CDR1 is MNHNS and CDR2 SASEGT. This CDR3 is built from 14 residues. The CDR3 bases are TGTGCCAGCAGTGAAGCCGTAGGTGCAGGCCGAAAGTTCTTC. It codes for CASSEAVGAGRKFF.

This chain joins TRBV6-5 and TRBJ1-6; possibly TRBD1 for D (6 bases). With 6 bases removed from V and 5 bases from J, the gap between germline ends came to 11 bases. The CDR3 is 14 residues long. Germline V lookup: CDR1 MNHEY, CDR2 SVGAGI. In DNA, the CDR3 is TGTGCCAGCAGACCCGGACAGAATAATTCACCCCTCCACTTT. It translates to CASRPGQNNSPLHF.

The chain is built from TRBV19 and TRBJ1-5; 9 bases agree with TRBD1. Germline V gene lookup returns CDR1 LNHDA and CDR2 SQIVND (reference sequence). The CDR3 runs 15 residues. After removal of 7 bases from V and 3 bases from J, the junction contained 7 bases not matched to a gene. CDR3 region: CASTLQGAINQPQHF. In DNA, the CDR3 is TGTGCCAGTACCTTACAGGGGGCGATCAATCAGCCCCAGCATTTT.